This T cell receptor (beta chain) was retrieved from a study of CD8 T cells in Susac syndrome. Broader study findings: The study conceded that relatively few individuals underwent its TCR sequencing and HLA analysis.

The germline V gene encodes CDR1 MGHDK and CDR2 SYGVNS. The CDR3 has 14 residues. Trimming took 3 bases from V and 6 from J; bases not matched to a gene: 5. From blood CD8+ and CD4+ T cells, the TCR beta chain was sequenced. Roughly 0.45 to 1 ug RNA was reverse transcribed with random hexamers. Across 54 Vbeta and 13 Jbeta, immunoSEQ multiplex PCR amplified TCR beta CDR3. TCRdb re-derived calls from the immunoSEQ multiplex PCR reads in MiXCR, one entry per CDR3 protein. The repertoire holds around 130,000 distinct CDR3 sequences, with 90% to 95% as singletons. On this clonotype: Its antigen remains unidentified.

The chain joins TRBV25-1 to TRBJ1-5; the match to TRBD1 covers 7 bases. This receptor was obtained from a human donor in good health. Material: CD4+ T cells from PBMCs. The DNA of the CDR3 is TGTGCCAGCAGTGATGGTAAGGGGGCTCAGCCCCAGCATTTT. It translates to CASSDGKGAQPQHF.